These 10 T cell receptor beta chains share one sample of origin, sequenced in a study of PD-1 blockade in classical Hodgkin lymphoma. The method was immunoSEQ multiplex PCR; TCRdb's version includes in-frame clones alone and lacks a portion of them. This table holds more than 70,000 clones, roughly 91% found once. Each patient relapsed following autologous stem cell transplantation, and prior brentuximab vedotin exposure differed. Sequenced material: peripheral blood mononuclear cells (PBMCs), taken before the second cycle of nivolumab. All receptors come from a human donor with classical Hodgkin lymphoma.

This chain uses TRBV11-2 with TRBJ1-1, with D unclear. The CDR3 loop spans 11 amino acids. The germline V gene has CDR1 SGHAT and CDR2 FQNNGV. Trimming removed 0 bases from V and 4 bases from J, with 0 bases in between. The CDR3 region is CASSLDTEAFF. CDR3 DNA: TGTGCCAGCAGCTTAGACACTGAAGCTTTCTTT.

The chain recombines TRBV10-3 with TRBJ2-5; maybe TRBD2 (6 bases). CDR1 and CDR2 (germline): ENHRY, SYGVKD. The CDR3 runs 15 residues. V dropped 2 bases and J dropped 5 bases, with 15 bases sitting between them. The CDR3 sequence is CAISERDGGLETQYF. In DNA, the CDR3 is TGTGCCATCAGTGAGCGGGACGGAGGGTTGGAGACCCAGTACTTC.

The CDR3 coding sequence is TGTGCCAGCAGAACAGGGACAGCGCCCTGGGCCAACGTCCTGACTTTC. Translated: CASRTGTAPWANVLTF. The rearrangement uses TRBV27 and TRBJ2-6; 7 bases fit TRBD1. Germline V lookup: CDR1 MNHEY, CDR2 SMNVEV (reference sequence). The CDR3 is 16 residues long. The junction had 10 bases not matched to a gene; V was cut back by 6 bases and J by 5 bases.

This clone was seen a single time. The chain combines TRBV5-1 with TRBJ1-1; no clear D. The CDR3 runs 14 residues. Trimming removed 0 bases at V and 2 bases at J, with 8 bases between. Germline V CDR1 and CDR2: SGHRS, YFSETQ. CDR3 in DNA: TGCGCCAGCAGCTTGGTGCGAATTAACACTGAAGCTTTCTTT. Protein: CASSLVRINTEAFF.

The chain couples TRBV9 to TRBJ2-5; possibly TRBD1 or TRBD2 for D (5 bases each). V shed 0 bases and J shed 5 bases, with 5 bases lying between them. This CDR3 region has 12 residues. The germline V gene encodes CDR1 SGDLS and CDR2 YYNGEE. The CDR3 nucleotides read TGTGCCAGCAGCGTAGGGGGGGAGACCCAGTACTTC. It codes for CASSVGGETQYF. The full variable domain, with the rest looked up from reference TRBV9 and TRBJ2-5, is DSGVTQTPKHLITATGQRVTLRCSPRSGDLSVYWYQQSLDQGLQFLIQYYNGEERAKGNILERFSAQQFPDLHSELNLSSLELGDSALYFCASSVGGETQYFGPGTRLLVL.

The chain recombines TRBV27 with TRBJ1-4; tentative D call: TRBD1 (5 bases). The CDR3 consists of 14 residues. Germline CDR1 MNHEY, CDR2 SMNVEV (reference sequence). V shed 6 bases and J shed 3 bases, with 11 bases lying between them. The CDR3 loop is CASRAQGANEKLFF. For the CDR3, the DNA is TGTGCCAGCAGAGCCCAGGGTGCTAATGAAAAACTGTTTTTT. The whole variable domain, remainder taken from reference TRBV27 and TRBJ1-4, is EAQVTQNPRYLITVTGKKLTVTCSQNMNHEYMSWYRQDPGLGLRQIYYSMNVEVTDKGDVPEGYKVSRKEKRNFPLILESPSPNQTSLYFCASRAQGANEKLFFGSGTQLSVL.

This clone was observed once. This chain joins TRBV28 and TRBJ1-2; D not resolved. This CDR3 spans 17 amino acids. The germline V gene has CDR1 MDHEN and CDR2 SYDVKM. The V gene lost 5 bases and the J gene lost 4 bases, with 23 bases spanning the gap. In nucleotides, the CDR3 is TGTGCCAGCAGTATCTCCCGGGCCTATAATGCCCTCTATGGCTACACCTTC. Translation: CASSISRAYNALYGYTF.

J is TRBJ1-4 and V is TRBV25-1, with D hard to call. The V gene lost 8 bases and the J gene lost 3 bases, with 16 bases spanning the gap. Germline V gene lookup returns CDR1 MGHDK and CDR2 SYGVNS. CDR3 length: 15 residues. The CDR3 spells CASEQDDGANEKLFF. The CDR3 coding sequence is TGTGCCAGCGAGCAGGACGACGGGGCTAATGAAAAACTGTTTTTT. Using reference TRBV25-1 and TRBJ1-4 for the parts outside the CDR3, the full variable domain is EADIYQTPRYLVIGTGKKITLECSQTMGHDKMYWYQQDPGMELHLIHYSYGVNSTEKGDLSSESTVSRIRTEHFPLTLESARPSHTSQYLCASEQDDGANEKLFFGSGTQLSVL.

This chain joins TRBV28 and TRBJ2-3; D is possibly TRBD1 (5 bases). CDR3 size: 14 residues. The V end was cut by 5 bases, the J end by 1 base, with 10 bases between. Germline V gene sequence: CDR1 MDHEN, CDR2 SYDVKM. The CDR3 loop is CASSPGLGTDTQYF. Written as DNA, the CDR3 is TGTGCCAGCAGTCCAGGGTTAGGCACAGATACGCAGTATTTT.

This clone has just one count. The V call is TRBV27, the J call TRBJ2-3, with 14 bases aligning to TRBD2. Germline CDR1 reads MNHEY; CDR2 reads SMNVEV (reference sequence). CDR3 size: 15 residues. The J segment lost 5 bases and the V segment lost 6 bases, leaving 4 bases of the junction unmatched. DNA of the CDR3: TGTGCCAGCAGGGACGGGACTAGCGGGAGAGATACGCAGTATTTT. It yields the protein CASRDGTSGRDTQYF.